This T cell receptor (beta chain) emerged from a study of long-term antiretroviral therapy in people with HIV. Whole-study context: There is a gap of about a decade between the earliest samples and the later 2015 immediate-ART recommendation.

CDR3 length equals 16 residues. Germline V gene sequence: CDR1 SGHKS, CDR2 YYEKEE (reference sequence). The J segment lost 1 base and the V segment lost 4 bases, leaving 10 bases of the junction unmatched. Study observations and caveats: In samples taken after ART, diversity increased but remained below transplant donor control levels.

The sample holds one count of this clone. The target antigen is unknown. The samples comprised roughly 0.9-10 million cryopreserved PBMC ahead of DNA extraction. immunoSEQ v3.0 was run at survey level. Profiling relied on immunoSEQ multiplex PCR, and the TCRdb table lists in-frame clones only, not all of them. The sample includes approximately 47,000 clones, approximately 79% of them seen just once. The TCR comes from a woman younger than 30 with HIV. The source material was unsorted PBMCs, sampled 0.8 years after starting antiretroviral therapy. The rearrangement links TRBV5-5 to TRBJ1-1; 7 bases fit TRBD1. CDR3 in amino acids: CASSLDTGASNTEAFF. In DNA form, the CDR3 reads TGTGCCAGCAGCCTGGATACAGGGGCTTCGAACACTGAAGCTTTCTTT.